These T cell receptor beta chains were read from a single sample in a study of blood T cell repertoires in COVID-19. Assay used: immunoSEQ multiplex PCR; TCRdb lists only in-frame clones, some missing. This sample has around 300,000 clones, with roughly 90% found just once. Source material: peripheral blood. These TCRs come from a woman in her 40s with COVID-19, enrolled during active disease. CDR3s include the opening cysteine and the closing phenylalanine or tryptophan. A D gene is named only where the DNA matches it firmly. Only part of the rows carry a size: once, few, many, or a class if the clone is expanded.

TRBD2 | 15 | TRBJ2-3 | few | TRBV6-4 | CASSDSSSGGDTQYF | TGTGCCAGCAGTGACTCGTCTAGCGGGGGAGATACGCAGTATTTT
. | 13 | TRBJ2-7 | . | TRBV18 | CASSNKQGHEQYF | TGTGCCAGCTCAAACAAACAGGGCCACGAGCAGTACTTC
. | 17 | TRBJ2-6 | . | TRBV2 | CASSEARPSSGANVLTF | TGTGCCAGCAGTGAGGCCAGGCCGAGCTCTGGGGCCAACGTCCTGACTTTC
. | 13 | TRBJ1-3 | . | TRBV4-1 | CASSQPAGVPIYF | TGCGCCAGCAGCCAACCGGCGGGGGTACCCATATATTTT
. | 14 | TRBJ2-7 | few | TRBV2 | CASRPGTGRGEQYF | TGTGCCAGCAGGCCTGGGACGGGCAGGGGCGAGCAGTACTTC
. | 16 | TRBJ2-2 | . | TRBV6-2/TRBV6-3 | CASSSLREVVAGELFF | TGTGCCAGCAGTTCTCTAAGGGAGGTTGTAGCCGGGGAGCTGTTTTTT
TRBD1 | 15 | TRBJ2-7 | . | TRBV5-1 | CASSPPGQGGYEQYF | TGCGCCAGCAGCCCCCCGGGACAGGGGGGCTACGAGCAGTACTTC
. | 15 | TRBJ1-1 | . | TRBV19 | CASGYVGRGNTEAFF | TGTGCCAGTGGCTATGTGGGCAGGGGGAACACTGAAGCTTTCTTT
. | 15 | TRBJ2-3 | . | TRBV29-1 | CSVVYSGRGTDTQYF | TGCAGCGTTGTTTATTCGGGTAGAGGGACAGATACGCAGTATTTT
. | 15 | TRBJ2-1 | once | TRBV28 | CASKGPSATYNEQFF | TGTGCCAGCAAAGGGCCTAGCGCTACCTACAATGAGCAGTTCTTC
TRBD1 | 15 | TRBJ1-3 | . | TRBV5-1 | CASSRDRSSGNTIYF | TGCGCCAGCAGCAGGGACAGGTCCTCTGGAAACACCATATATTTT
. | 13 | TRBJ1-2 | . | TRBV30 | CAWSETGAYGYTF | TGTGCCTGGAGTGAGACAGGCGCCTATGGCTACACCTTC
. | 13 | TRBJ2-1 | . | TRBV27 | CASSQQGIDEQFF | TGTGCCAGCAGCCAACAGGGAATCGATGAGCAGTTCTTC
TRBD1 | 14 | TRBJ1-6 | few | TRBV2 | CASSLGGQNSPLHF | TGTGCCAGCAGTCTAGGGGGCCAGAATTCACCCCTCCACTTT
. | 17 | TRBJ1-6 | few | TRBV27 | CASSLSGGGRIDSPLHF | TGTGCCAGCAGTTTATCGGGCGGGGGGCGCATTGATTCACCCCTCCACTTT
. | 14 | TRBJ1-2 | . | TRBV6-1 | CASSEGLPYYGYTF | TGTGCCAGCAGTGAAGGTCTTCCTTACTATGGCTACACCTTC
. | 14 | TRBJ1-3 | once | TRBV5-1 | CASSLERGTNTIYF | TGCGCCAGCAGCTTGGAGCGGGGAACGAACACCATATATTTT
TRBD1 | 16 | TRBJ1-5 | . | TRBV5-1 | CASSLWGQASNQPQHF | TGCGCCAGCAGCTTGTGGGGACAGGCATCTAACCAGCCCCAGCATTTT
TRBD2 | 15 | TRBJ2-1 | . | TRBV9 | CASSVVPSGRNEQFF | TGTGCCAGCAGCGTAGTCCCTAGCGGGAGGAATGAGCAGTTCTTC
TRBD2 | 13 | TRBJ2-2 | . | TRBV4-3 | CASSLKRGGELFF | TGCGCCAGCAGCCTGAAGCGGGGCGGGGAGCTGTTTTTT
. | 12 | TRBJ1-2 | . | TRBV29-1 | CSVEGLPGGYTF | TGCAGCGTTGAAGGCCTCCCGGGAGGCTACACCTTC
TRBD2 | 16 | TRBJ2-1 | . | TRBV28 | CASSSWTSGAGNEQFF | TGTGCCAGCAGTTCTTGGACTAGCGGGGCGGGTAATGAGCAGTTCTTC
. | 15 | TRBJ1-2 | . | TRBV27 | CASSHGHRVNDGYTF | TGTGCCAGCAGTCACGGGCACAGGGTGAACGATGGCTACACCTTC
TRBD1 | 17 | TRBJ1-1 | . | TRBV10-3 | CAIMLHRDRGMNTEAFF | TGTGCCATCATGCTACACCGGGACAGAGGTATGAACACTGAAGCTTTCTTT
TRBD1 | 16 | TRBJ2-3 | . | TRBV9 | CASGYILTGGYDTQYF | TGTGCCAGCGGATACATTTTGACAGGGGGCTATGATACGCAGTATTTT
TRBD2 | 15 | TRBJ2-5 | once | TRBV3-1/TRBV3-2 | CASSQALAGVETQYF | TGTGCCAGCAGCCAAGCTCTAGCGGGAGTCGAGACCCAGTACTTC
TRBD2 | 15 | TRBJ2-2 | . | TRBV10-3 | CAIRNGGRNTGELFF | TGTGCCATCAGAAACGGCGGGAGGAACACCGGGGAGCTGTTTTTT
. | 15 | TRBJ2-5 | . | TRBV12-5 | CASGLVGRGRKTQYF | TGTGCTAGTGGTTTGGTGGGCCGGGGTCGGAAGACCCAGTACTTC
. | 14 | TRBJ1-2 | . | TRBV7-3 | CASSLNGGNYGYTF | TGTGCCAGCAGCTTAAATGGCGGGAACTATGGCTACACCTTC
TRBD1 | 13 | TRBJ1-2 | . | TRBV5-6 | CASSPGQGAGYTF | TGTGCCAGCAGCCCCGGACAGGGGGCTGGCTACACCTTC
TRBD1 | 17 | TRBJ2-5 | . | TRBV30 | CAWSPSIRDRFQETQYF | TGTGCCTGGAGTCCCTCTATCCGGGACAGGTTTCAAGAGACCCAGTACTTC
. | 17 | TRBJ1-1 | once | TRBV3-1/TRBV3-2 | CASSQDRGSLMNTEAFF | TGTGCCAGCAGCCAAGACAGGGGCTCTCTTATGAACACTGAAGCTTTCTTT
. | 14 | TRBJ1-4 | . | TRBV2 | CASDRGVLNEKLFF | TGTGCCAGCGATCGGGGGGTCCTGAATGAAAAACTGTTTTTT
. | 16 | TRBJ1-6 | . | TRBV5-6 | CASSPAAGGGNSPLHF | TGTGCCAGCAGCCCGGCGGCGGGGGGGGGTAATTCACCCCTCCACTTT
. | 13 | TRBJ2-7 | . | TRBV29-1 | CSVELGGSYEQYF | TGCAGCGTTGAGTTAGGCGGTTCCTACGAGCAGTACTTC
. | 14 | TRBJ1-4 | once | TRBV27 | CASSLSLRGEKLFF | TGTGCCAGCAGTTTATCTTTAAGAGGCGAGAAACTGTTTTTT
. | 18 | TRBJ2-7 | . | TRBV6-2/TRBV6-3 | CASSNGPLGGGSSYEQYF | TGTGCCAGCAGTAACGGCCCCCTGGGCGGGGGCTCCTCCTACGAGCAGTACTTC
. | 16 | TRBJ1-5 | . | TRBV28 | CASSRNRDLYNQPQHF | TGTGCCAGCAGTAGGAACAGGGACCTATACAATCAGCCCCAGCATTTT
TRBD2 | 17 | TRBJ2-1 | . | TRBV13 | CASSPFGTSGIYNEQFF | TGTGCCAGCAGCCCCTTCGGGACTAGCGGGATATACAATGAGCAGTTCTTC
TRBD1 | 17 | TRBJ1-5 | . | TRBV27 | CASSLSSVGQPNQPQHF | TGTGCCAGCAGTTTATCTTCGGTGGGACAGCCCAATCAGCCCCAGCATTTT
. | 15 | TRBJ2-5 | once | TRBV28 | CASSFPRRAEETQYF | TGTGCCAGCAGTTTTCCTCGGAGGGCTGAAGAGACCCAGTACTTC
TRBD2 | 17 | TRBJ2-2 | . | TRBV30 | CAWNIRGLALNTGELFF | TGTGCCTGGAATATCCGGGGACTAGCACTGAACACCGGGGAGCTGTTTTTT
TRBD2 | 14 | TRBJ2-3 | . | TRBV5-1 | CASSFGGSSLAQYF | TGCGCCAGCAGCTTCGGCGGGAGTTCGCTGGCGCAGTATTTT
. | 12 | TRBJ2-1 | . | TRBV15 | CATSRVLREQFF | TGTGCCACCAGCAGAGTACTCCGTGAGCAGTTCTTC
TRBD1 | 15 | TRBJ1-1 | . | TRBV28 | CASSQVPRGRSEAFF | TGTGCCAGCAGTCAAGTCCCCAGGGGGCGGTCTGAAGCTTTCTTT
. | 14 | TRBJ1-4 | once | TRBV27 | CASSLEGSGEKLFF | TGTGCCAGCAGTTTAGAAGGGAGTGGGGAAAAACTGTTTTTT
. | 14 | TRBJ2-3 | . | TRBV6-5 | CASSRAGATDTQYF | TGTGCCAGCAGTAGGGCTGGGGCCACAGATACGCAGTATTTT
. | 15 | TRBJ2-2 | once | TRBV6-5 | CASSLGPSNTGELFF | TGTGCCAGCAGTCTTGGGCCCTCGAACACCGGGGAGCTGTTTTTT
. | 14 | TRBJ2-2 | . | TRBV19 | CASSIAMNTGELFF | TGTGCCAGTAGTATAGCCATGAACACCGGGGAGCTGTTTTTT
. | 14 | TRBJ2-5 | . | TRBV5-1 | CASSVRILQETQYF | TGCGCCAGCAGCGTGAGGATCCTCCAAGAGACCCAGTACTTC
. | 16 | TRBJ1-1 | . | TRBV13 | CASSFRRGSMNTEAFF | TGTGCCAGCAGCTTTAGGCGGGGTAGCATGAACACTGAAGCTTTCTTT
TRBD1 | 16 | TRBJ2-7 | . | TRBV4-2 | CASSQPSGQGANEQYF | TGTGCCAGCAGCCAACCTTCGGGACAGGGGGCCAACGAGCAGTACTTC
TRBD1 | 16 | TRBJ1-2 | . | TRBV4-3 | CASSHGQGKFNYGYTF | TGCGCCAGCAGCCACGGACAGGGAAAATTTAACTATGGCTACACCTTC
. | 13 | TRBJ1-1 | . | TRBV11-1 | CASSLRRYTEAFF | TGTGCCAGCAGCTTACGGAGGTACACTGAAGCTTTCTTT
. | 16 | TRBJ1-3 | . | TRBV18 | CASSHTGSRSGNTIYF | TGTGCCAGCTCACATACGGGGAGCCGCTCTGGAAACACCATATATTTT
. | 19 | TRBJ1-5 | . | TRBV19 | CASSSGGGASLVGNQPQHF | TGTGCCAGTAGTAGCGGGGGAGGGGCCAGTCTCGTGGGCAATCAGCCCCAGCATTTT
TRBD1 | 17 | TRBJ1-4 | . | TRBV28 | CASSLEDRGASWEKLFF | TGTGCCAGCAGTTTAGAAGACAGGGGAGCTAGCTGGGAAAAACTGTTTTTT
TRBD1 | 16 | TRBJ1-4 | . | TRBV28 | CASSYRGPGTNEKLFF | TGTGCCAGCAGCTACAGGGGTCCTGGCACTAATGAAAAACTGTTTTTT
. | 13 | TRBJ2-5 | once | TRBV5-1 | CASNTGYQETQYF | TGCGCCAGCAACACAGGGTACCAAGAGACCCAGTACTTC
. | 14 | TRBJ2-5 | once | TRBV25-1 | CASRRAGTMETQYF | TGTGCCAGCCGGAGAGCCGGGACAATGGAGACCCAGTACTTC